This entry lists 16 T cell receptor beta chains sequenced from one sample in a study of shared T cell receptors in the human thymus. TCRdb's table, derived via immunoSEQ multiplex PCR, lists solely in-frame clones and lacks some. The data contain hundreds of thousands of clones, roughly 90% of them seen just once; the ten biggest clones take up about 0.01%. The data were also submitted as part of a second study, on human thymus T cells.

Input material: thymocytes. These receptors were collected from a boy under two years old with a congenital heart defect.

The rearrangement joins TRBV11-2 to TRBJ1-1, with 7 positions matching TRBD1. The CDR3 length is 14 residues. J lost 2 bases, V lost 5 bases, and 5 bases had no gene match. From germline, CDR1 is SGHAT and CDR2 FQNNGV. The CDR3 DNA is TGTGCCAGCAGCCACAGGGGCCCTAACACTGAAGCTTTCTTT. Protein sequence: CASSHRGPNTEAFF.

CDR3 loop: CASSPIAGALYEQYF. Here the CDR3 DNA reads TGTGCCAGCAGCCCTATAGCGGGAGCCCTCTACGAGCAGTACTTC. The chain employs TRBV11-3 and TRBJ2-7; 9 bases map to TRBD2. The CDR3 extends over 15 amino acids. Germline V CDR1 and CDR2: SGHNT, YENEEA. After removal of 5 bases from V and 3 bases from J, the junction contained 8 bases not matched to a gene.

Written as DNA, the CDR3 is TGCGCCAGCAGCTTGGTATCTGCCCGGGGGGACTATGGCTACACCTTC. It specifies CASSLVSARGDYGYTF. The V and J genes are TRBV5-1 and TRBJ1-2; possible D gene TRBD1, 5 bases. The CDR3 runs 16 residues. V gave up 0 bases and J gave up 3 bases, with 15 bases separating them. Germline V lookup: CDR1 SGHRS, CDR2 YFSETQ.

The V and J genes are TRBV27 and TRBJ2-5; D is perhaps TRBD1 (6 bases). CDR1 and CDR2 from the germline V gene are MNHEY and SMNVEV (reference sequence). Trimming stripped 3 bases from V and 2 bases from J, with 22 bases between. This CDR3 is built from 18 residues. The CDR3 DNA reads TGTGCCAGCAGTTTGGGGCAGGGACAAAACAAGGATCAAGAGACCCAGTACTTC. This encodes CASSLGQGQNKDQETQYF.

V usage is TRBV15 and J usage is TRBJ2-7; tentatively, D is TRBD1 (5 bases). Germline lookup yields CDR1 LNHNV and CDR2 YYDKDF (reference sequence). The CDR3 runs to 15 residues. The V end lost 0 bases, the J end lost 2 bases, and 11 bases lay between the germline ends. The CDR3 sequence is CATSRDPGRAYEQYF. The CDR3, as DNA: TGTGCCACCAGCAGAGATCCGGGCAGGGCCTACGAGCAGTACTTC.

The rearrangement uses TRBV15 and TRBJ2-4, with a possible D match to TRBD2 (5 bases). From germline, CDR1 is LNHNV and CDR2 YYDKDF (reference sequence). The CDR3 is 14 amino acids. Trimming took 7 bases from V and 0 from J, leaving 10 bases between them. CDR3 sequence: CATTAGLAKNIQYF. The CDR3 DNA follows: TGTGCCACCACCGCGGGTTTAGCCAAAAACATTCAGTACTTC.

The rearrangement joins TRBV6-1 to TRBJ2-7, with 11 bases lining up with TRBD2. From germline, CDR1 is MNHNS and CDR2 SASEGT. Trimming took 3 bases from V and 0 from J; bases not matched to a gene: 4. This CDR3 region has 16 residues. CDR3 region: CASSDIAGGVSYEQYF. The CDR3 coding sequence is TGTGCCAGCAGTGATATAGCGGGAGGGGTCTCCTACGAGCAGTACTTC.

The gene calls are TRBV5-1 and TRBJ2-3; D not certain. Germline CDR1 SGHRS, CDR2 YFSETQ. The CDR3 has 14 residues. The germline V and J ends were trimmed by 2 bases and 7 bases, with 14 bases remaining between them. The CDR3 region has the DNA TGCGCCAGCAGCTTCGGGTCATGGTGGTATACGCAGTATTTT. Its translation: CASSFGSWWYTQYF.

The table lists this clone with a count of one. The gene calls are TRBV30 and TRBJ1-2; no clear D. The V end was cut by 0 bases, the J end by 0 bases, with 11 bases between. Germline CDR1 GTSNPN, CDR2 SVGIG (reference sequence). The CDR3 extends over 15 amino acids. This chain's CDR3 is CAWSVARRANYGYTF. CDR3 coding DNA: TGTGCCTGGAGTGTAGCAAGGAGGGCTAACTATGGCTACACCTTC.

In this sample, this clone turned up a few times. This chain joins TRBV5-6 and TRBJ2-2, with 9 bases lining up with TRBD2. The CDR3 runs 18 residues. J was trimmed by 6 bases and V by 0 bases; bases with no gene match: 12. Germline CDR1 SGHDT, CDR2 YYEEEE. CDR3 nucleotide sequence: TGTGCCAGCAGCTTGGGTCGGACTAGCGACGGGAAGCCCGGGGAGCTGTTTTTT. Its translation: CASSLGRTSDGKPGELFF.

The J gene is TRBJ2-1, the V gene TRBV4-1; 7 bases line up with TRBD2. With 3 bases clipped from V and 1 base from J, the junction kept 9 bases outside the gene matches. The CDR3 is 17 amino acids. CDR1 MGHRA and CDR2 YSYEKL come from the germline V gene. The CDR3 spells CASSHPRGEGSYNEQFF. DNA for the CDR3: TGCGCCAGCAGCCACCCCCGCGGGGAGGGGTCCTACAATGAGCAGTTCTTC.

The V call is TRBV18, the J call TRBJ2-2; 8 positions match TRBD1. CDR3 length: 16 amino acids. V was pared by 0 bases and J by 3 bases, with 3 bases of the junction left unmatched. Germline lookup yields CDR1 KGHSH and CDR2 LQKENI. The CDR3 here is CASSPPVDRDTGELFF. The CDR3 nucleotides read TGTGCCAGCTCACCACCGGTGGACAGGGACACCGGGGAGCTGTTTTTT.

The chain's CDR3 is CASSERTGDTEAFF. The CDR3 region has the DNA TGTGCCAGCAGTGAACGGACAGGCGACACTGAAGCTTTCTTT. This chain connects TRBV25-1 to TRBJ1-1; the match to TRBD1 covers 7 bases. Trimming took 2 bases from V and 3 from J; bases not matched to a gene: 3. Germline loops: CDR1 MGHDK, CDR2 SYGVNS. The CDR3 has 14 residues.

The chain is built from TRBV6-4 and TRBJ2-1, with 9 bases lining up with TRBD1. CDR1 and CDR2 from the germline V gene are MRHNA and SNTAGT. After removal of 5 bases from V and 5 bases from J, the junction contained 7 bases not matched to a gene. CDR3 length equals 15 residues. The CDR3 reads CASSPGTGSDNEQFF. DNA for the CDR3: TGTGCCAGCAGTCCTGGGACAGGGAGCGACAATGAGCAGTTCTTC.

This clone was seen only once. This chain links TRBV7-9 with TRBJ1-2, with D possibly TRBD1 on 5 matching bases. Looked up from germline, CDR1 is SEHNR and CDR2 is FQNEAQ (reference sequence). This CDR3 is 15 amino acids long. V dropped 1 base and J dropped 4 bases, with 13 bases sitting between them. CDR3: CASSLGTGRSYGYTF. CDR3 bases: TGTGCCAGCAGCTTAGGAACAGGTCGAAGCTATGGCTACACCTTC.

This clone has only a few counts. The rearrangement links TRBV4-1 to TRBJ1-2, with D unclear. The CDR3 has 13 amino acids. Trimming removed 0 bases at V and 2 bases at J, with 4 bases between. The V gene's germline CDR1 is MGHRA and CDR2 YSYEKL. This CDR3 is CASSQESNYGYTF. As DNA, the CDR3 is TGCGCCAGCAGCCAAGAGTCAAACTATGGCTACACCTTC.